The 2 T cell receptor beta chains listed next were all sequenced from one sample in a study of blood T cell repertoires in COVID-19. Produced via immunoSEQ multiplex PCR; TCRdb's table is partial and in-frame only. Among about 130,000 clones listed, roughly 89% were seen once. The sequenced material came from peripheral blood. The origin of the receptors is a man aged 60 to 69 with active or convalescent COVID-19.

The rearrangement uses TRBV28 and TRBJ1-5, with TRBD1 identical over 7 bases. The CDR3 sequence is 16 residues long. In germline, CDR1 is MDHEN, CDR2 SYDVKM. Unmatched junction bases numbered 8, after V lost 4 bases and J lost 2 bases. The CDR3 nucleotides are TGTGCCAGCAGTTCCACCGCTCAGGGGGGCAATCAGCCCCAGCATTTT. As protein: CASSSTAQGGNQPQHF.

This rearrangement joins TRBV6-4 to TRBJ2-3; TRBD1 might be the D (5 bases). The germline V gene encodes CDR1 MRHNA and CDR2 SNTAGT. Trimming left V 2 bases short and J 2 bases short, with 11 bases between. The CDR3 totals 15 residues. CDR3: CASSDTGRVTDTQYF. CDR3 coding DNA: TGTGCCAGCAGTGACACGGGCAGGGTCACAGATACGCAGTATTTT.